This T cell receptor (beta chain) was profiled in a study of shared T cell receptors in the human thymus. Using immunoSEQ multiplex PCR, the repertoire was profiled, and TCRdb retains in-frame clones only, with some absent. The sample holds about 710,000 clones; around 87% are singletons and the top ten take just under 0.0095%. CDR3 size: 16 residues. CDR1 LGHNA and CDR2 YSLEER come from the germline V gene. J was trimmed by 6 bases and V by 1 base; bases with no gene match: 7. This clone was seen once. The data were also submitted as part of a second study, on human thymus T cells. That paper notes: Resections obtained during corrective heart surgery supplied the thymus tissue.

Sequenced input: thymocytes. V usage is TRBV4-3 and J usage is TRBJ2-1, with TRBD2 matching over 9 bases. The sequence was collected from a boy younger than two with a congenital heart defect. The CDR3 reads CASSQGGGSGSNEQFF. In DNA, the CDR3 is TGCGCCAGCAGCCAAGGAGGGGGTAGCGGGAGCAATGAGCAGTTCTTC.